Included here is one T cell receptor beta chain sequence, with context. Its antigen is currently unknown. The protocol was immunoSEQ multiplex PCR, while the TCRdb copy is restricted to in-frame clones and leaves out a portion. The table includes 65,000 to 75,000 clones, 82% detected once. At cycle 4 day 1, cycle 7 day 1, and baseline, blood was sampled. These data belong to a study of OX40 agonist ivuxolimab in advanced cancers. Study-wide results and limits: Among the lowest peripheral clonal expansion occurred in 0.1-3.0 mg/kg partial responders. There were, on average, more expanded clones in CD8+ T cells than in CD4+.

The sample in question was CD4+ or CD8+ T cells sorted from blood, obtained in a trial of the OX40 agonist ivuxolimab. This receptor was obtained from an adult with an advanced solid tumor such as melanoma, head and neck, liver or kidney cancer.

The CDR3 DNA reads as TGTGCCAGCAGCTTAGGGGGGGCCGGAGATACGCAGTATTTT. Its translation: CASSLGGAGDTQYF. This chain connects TRBV7-2 to TRBJ2-3, with D perhaps given as TRBD1 or TRBD2 (6 bases each). Germline V gene sequence: CDR1 SGHTA, CDR2 FQGNSA. The CDR3 loop spans 14 amino acids. V lost 1 base and J lost 5, with 10 bases in between.